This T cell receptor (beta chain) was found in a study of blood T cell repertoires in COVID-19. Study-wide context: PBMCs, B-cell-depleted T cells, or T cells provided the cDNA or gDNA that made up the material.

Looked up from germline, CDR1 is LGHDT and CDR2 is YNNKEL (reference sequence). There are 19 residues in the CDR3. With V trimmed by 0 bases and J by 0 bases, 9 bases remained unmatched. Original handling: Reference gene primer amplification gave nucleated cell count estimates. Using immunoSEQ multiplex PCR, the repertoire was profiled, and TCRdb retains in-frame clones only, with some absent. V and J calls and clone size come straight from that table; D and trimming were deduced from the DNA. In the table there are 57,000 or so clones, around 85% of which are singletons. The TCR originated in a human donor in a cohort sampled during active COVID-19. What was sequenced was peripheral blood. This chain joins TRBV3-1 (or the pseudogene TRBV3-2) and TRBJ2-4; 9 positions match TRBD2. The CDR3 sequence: CASSQDPPSGIGAKNIQYF. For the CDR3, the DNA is TGTGCCAGCAGCCAAGACCCCCCTAGCGGGATCGGAGCCAAAAACATTCAGTACTTC.